This note documents a single T cell receptor beta chain sequence. Its antigen remains undetermined. The sample holds no much larger clone one base away, and base qualities are not on file. V loses 0 bases, J loses 1 base, and the germline ends lie 6 bases apart. From the cysteine up to the phenylalanine, the CDR3 has a length of 14 residues. The retained sequence is limited to the CDR3, 42 bases, with the frame set at the first base. CDR1 SGHAT and CDR2 FQNNGV are derived from the germline V gene. The immunoSEQ Assay was the method used to sequence TCRbeta CDR3 regions. After extraction, genomic DNA underwent amplification by bias-controlled multiplex PCR, followed by high-throughput sequencing. The paper's data handling went like this. Collapsing and filtering of sequences were performed to quantify the absolute abundance of each unique TCRbeta CDR3 region. T cell fraction was estimated by normalizing TCRbeta template counts to usable DNA, with usable DNA measured through amplification of reference genes found in all nucleated cells. Repertoire TCRs were annotated as SARS-CoV-2-specific by exact matching of V gene, CDR3 amino acid sequence and J gene to a known reactive TCR set. The reference SARS-CoV-2 TCR set was derived from MIRA and filtered for enrichment in COVID-19-positive ImmuneCODE repertoires, a step that removed public or cross-reactive TCRs. Using the MIRA antigens, annotated TCRs were further analysed by specific ORF or by position within an ORF. Breadth was defined as annotated unique rearrangements over total unique productive rearrangements; depth was the summed frequency of those rearrangements. Group comparisons of TCR breadth used two-sided Wilcoxon rank-sum tests. The source is immuneACCESS, and TCRdb retained only in-frame sequences with V and J called. Part of the clones is not carried over; for the studies checked, unresolved V genes explain less than half of this, and the remainder is unexplained. That table gives V, J and clone size, and the DNA gave D and trimming. The sample table contains hundreds of thousands of clones; only one count was recorded for around 90% of them. The ten biggest clones cover around 6.4% of the sample.

The source of the sample is a study of Ad26.COV2.S vaccination and SARS-CoV-2 variants (dated by TCRdb to the early 2020s). For the wider study: Donors in the vaccine arm were drawn from COV1001, a multicentre, randomized, double-blind, placebo-controlled phase I-IIa trial testing Ad26.COV2.S in healthy adults. Ad26.COV2.S was administered intramuscularly at 5 x 10^10 or 1 x 10^11 viral particles, either as a single shot or as two shots given 56 days apart. TCRbeta repertoire sequencing served as the tool for gauging how specific and how broad the SARS-CoV-2-reactive T cell receptors were following Ad26.COV2.S vaccination. The TCR-sequenced set comprised around 30 samples: around 20 Ad26.COV2.S vaccine recipients, 5 placebo recipients and 8 SARS-CoV-2 convalescent individuals. Participants in the trial were split at random into five groups of five each, receiving low-dose or high-dose Ad26.COV2.S once or twice, or else placebo on both occasions. Blinding of investigators to trial group allocation was maintained during experiments and outcome assessment. Findings and caveats that apply to the study as a whole: After vaccination, spike-specific CD8+ and CD4+ T cell responses were reported to show substantial breadth. Higher spike-specific TCR breadth was observed in Ad26.COV2.S recipients than in placebo recipients (P = 0.0014). Vaccine and placebo recipients had comparable non-spike TCR breadth, which fits with the vaccine containing only spike. Comparing responses between vaccine doses or regimens was not something the study was powered to do. According to the authors, total T cell responses may have been underestimated by the TCR breadth and depth analyses.

This specimen's treatment or condition label, interpreted: around 19 received Ad26.COV2.S at low or high dose, single or two shots; about five received placebo; per-sample allocation not given. For vaccine and placebo recipients, repertoires were sequenced using samples collected on day 63 after the first injection. Between 29 July and 7 August 2020, Cohort 1b enrolled about two dozen adults aged 18-55 years at one site in Boston, USA. Ad26.COV2.S consisted of a replication-incompetent adenovirus type 26 vector by which a prefusion-stabilized SARS-CoV-2 spike protein from the original Wuhan strain was expressed.

This specimen was peripheral blood, taken in a trial of Ad26.COV2.S vaccine versus placebo. This clonotype was obtained from a person between 18 and 65 years old who received the Ad26.COV2.S COVID-19 vaccine or a placebo. Rearrangement joined TRBV11-2 to TRBJ1-1; the D segment could be TRBD1, given 5 matching bases. The CDR3 reads CASSLDTGNTEAFF. The DNA sequence is TGTGCCAGCAGCTTAGATACAGGGAACACTGAAGCTTTCTTT. With the portions outside the CDR3 filled from the reference TRBV11-2 and TRBJ1-1 genes, the complete variable region becomes EAGVAQSPRYKIIEKRQSVAFWCNPISGHATLYWYQQILGQGPKLLIQFQNNGVVDDSQLPKDRFSAERLKGVDSTLKIQPAKLEDSAVYLCASSLDTGNTEAFFGQGTRLTVV.